The subject of this entry is one TCR beta chain. This sample is part of a study of blood T cell repertoires in COVID-19. Germline V gene lookup returns CDR1 SGDLS and CDR2 YYNGEE. The CDR3 runs 16 residues. Trimming took 0 bases from V and 9 from J; bases not matched to a gene: 13. Authors' methods: Estimates of nucleated cell counts were drawn from the amplification of reference gene primers. Method: immunoSEQ multiplex PCR; TCRdb's copy keeps in-frame clones and lacks some. V and J calls plus clone size are reproduced from that table; the DNA served to infer D and trimming. The sample gives roughly 30,000 clones, approximately 90% of which show up once; roughly 17% is in the top ten.

J is TRBJ2-3 and V is TRBV9; TRBD2 aligns across 7 bases. Sequencing input: peripheral blood. This receptor was identified in a human donor in a cohort sampled during active COVID-19. In nucleotides, the CDR3 is TGTGCCAGCAGCGTAGCTACGGCTAGCGGCGCAGGGACGCAGTATTTT. Residues: CASSVATASGAGTQYF.